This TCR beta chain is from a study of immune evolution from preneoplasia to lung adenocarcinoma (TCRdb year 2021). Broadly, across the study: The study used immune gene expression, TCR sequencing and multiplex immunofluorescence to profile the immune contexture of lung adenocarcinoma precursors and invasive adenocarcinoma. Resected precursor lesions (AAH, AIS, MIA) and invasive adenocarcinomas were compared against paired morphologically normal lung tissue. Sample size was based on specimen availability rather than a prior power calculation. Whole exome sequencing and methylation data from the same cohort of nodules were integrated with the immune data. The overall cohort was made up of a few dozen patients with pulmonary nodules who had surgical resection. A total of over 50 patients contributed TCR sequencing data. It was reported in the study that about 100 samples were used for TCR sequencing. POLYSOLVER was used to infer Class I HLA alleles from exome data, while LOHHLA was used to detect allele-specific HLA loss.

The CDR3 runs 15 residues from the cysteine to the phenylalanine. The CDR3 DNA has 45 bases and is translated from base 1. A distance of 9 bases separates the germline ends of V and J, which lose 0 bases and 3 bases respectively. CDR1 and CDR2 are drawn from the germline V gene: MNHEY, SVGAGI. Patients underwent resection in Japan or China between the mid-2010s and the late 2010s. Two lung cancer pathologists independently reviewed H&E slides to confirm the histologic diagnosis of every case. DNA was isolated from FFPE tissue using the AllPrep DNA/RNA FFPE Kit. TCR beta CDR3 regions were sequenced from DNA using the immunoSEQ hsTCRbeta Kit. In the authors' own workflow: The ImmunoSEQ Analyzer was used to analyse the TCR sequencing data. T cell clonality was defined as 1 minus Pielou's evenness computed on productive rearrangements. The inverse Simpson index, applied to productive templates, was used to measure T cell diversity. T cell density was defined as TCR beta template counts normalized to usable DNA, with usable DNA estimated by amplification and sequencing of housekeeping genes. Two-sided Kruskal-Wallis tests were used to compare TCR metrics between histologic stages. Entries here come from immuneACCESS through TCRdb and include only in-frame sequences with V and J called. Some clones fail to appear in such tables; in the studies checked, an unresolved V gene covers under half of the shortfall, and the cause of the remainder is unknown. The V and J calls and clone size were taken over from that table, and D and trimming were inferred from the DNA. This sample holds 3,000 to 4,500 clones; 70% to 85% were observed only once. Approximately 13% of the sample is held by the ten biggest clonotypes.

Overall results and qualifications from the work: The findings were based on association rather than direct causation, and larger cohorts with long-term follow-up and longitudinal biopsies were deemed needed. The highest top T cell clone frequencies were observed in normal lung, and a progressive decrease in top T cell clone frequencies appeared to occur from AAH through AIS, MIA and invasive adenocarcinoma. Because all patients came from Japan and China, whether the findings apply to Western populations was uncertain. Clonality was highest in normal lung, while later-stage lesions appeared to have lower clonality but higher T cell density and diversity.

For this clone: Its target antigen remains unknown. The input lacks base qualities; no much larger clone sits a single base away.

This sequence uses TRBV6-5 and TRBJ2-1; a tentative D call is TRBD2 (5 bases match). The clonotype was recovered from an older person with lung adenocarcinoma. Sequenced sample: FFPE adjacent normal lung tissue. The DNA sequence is TGTGCCAGCAGTTACTCGAGGGCTCTCTACAATGAGCAGTTCTTC. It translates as CASSYSRALYNEQFF.